This T cell receptor beta chain was profiled in a study of blood T cell repertoires in COVID-19. At the level of the study: From the United States, Italy and Spain came samples of acute and convalescent COVID-19. Sample material is recorded as cDNA or gDNA derived from T cells, B-cell-depleted T cells, or PBMCs.

Methods used by the authors: Cell counts per sample came from amplifying reference gene primers. Here immunoSEQ multiplex PCR was the method, and the copy in TCRdb shows in-frame clones only, minus some. That table furnishes V, J and clone size, whereas the DNA furnished D and trimming. The sample includes tens of thousands of clones, approximately 85% seen only once; the top ten take over 35%. The CDR3 length is 15 residues. The V and J ends lost 2 bases and 7 bases respectively, with 14 bases between them. CDR1 is KGHDR, CDR2 SFDVKD, per germline. The chain recombines TRBV24-1 with TRBJ2-1; D may be TRBD2 (5 bases). The sequence was obtained from a man aged 70-80 years with acute or convalescent COVID-19. The specimen was peripheral blood. The CDR3 spells CATSDSEGVKNEQFF. CDR3 sequence (DNA): TGTGCCACCAGTGATTCCGAGGGAGTTAAAAATGAGCAGTTCTTC.